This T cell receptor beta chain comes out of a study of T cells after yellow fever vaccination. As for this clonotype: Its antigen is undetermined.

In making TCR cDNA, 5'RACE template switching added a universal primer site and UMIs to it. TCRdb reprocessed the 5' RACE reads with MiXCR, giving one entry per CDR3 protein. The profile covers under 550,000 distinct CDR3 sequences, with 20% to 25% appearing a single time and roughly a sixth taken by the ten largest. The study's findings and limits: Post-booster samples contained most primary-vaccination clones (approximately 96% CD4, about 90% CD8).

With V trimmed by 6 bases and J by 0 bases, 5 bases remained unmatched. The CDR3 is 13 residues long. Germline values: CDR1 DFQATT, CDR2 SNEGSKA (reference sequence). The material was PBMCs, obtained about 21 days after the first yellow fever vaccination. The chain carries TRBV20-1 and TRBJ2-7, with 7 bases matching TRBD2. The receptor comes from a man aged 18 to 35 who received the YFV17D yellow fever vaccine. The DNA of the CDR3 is TGCAGTGCAGGGGACTACAGCTCCTACGAGCAGTACTTC. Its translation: CSAGDYSSYEQYF.